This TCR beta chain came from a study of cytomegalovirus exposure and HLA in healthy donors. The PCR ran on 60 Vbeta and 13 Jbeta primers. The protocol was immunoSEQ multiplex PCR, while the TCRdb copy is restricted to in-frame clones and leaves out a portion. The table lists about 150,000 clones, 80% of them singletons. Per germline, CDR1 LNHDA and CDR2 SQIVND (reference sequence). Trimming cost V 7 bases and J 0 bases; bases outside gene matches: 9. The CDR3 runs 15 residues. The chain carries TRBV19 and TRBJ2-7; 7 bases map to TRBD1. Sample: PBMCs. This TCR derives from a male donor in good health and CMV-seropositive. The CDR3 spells CASTTGQQSSYEQYF. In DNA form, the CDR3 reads TGTGCCAGTACTACGGGACAGCAAAGCTCCTACGAGCAGTACTTC.